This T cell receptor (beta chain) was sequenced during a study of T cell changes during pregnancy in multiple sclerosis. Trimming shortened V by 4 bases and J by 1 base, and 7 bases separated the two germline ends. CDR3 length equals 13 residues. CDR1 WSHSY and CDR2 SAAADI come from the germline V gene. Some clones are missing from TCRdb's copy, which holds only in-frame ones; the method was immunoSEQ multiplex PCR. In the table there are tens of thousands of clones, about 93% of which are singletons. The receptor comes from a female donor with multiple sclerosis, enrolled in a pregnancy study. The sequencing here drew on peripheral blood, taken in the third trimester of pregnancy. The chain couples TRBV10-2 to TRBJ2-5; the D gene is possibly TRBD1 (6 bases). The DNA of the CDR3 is TGCGCCAGCAGTGGGACAGTCCAAGAGACCCAGTACTTC. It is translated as CASSGTVQETQYF.